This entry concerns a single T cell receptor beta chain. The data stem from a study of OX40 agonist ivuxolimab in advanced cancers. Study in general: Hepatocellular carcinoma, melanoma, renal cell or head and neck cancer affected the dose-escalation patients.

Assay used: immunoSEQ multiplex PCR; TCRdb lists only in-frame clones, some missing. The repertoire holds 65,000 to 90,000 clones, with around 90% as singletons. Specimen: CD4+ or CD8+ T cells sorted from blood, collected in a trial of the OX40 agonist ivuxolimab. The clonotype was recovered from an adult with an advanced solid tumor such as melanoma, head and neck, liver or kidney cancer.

The CDR3 DNA reads as TGTGCCACCAGCCCTTGGTCGATTGACTCCTACGAGCAGTACTTC. It encodes CATSPWSIDSYEQYF. This chain connects TRBV15 to TRBJ2-7; no clear D. Between the trimmed V and J ends, which lost 5 bases and 0 bases, there was a span of 14 bases. The CDR3 loop spans 15 amino acids. Germline V gene sequence: CDR1 LNHNV, CDR2 YYDKDF (reference sequence).